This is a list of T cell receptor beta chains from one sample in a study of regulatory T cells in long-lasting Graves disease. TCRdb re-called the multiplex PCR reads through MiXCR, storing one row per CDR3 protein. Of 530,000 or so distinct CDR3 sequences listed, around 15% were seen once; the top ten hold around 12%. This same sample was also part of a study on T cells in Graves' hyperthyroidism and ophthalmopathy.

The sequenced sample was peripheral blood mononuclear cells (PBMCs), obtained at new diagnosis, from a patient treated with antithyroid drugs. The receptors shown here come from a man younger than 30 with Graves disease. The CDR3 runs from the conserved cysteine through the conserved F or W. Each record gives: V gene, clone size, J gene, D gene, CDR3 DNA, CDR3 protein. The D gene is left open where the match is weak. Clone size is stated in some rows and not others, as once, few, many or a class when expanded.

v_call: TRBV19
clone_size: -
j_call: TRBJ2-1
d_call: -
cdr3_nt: TGTGCCAGTACCCCGGACTCACGACTAAGCTCCTACAATGAGCAGTTCTTC
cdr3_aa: CASTPDSRLSSYNEQFF

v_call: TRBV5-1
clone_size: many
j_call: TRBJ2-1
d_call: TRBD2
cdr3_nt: TGCGCCAGCAGCAGCGGGACCTCCCGATTAGGCTATAATGAGCAGTTCTTC
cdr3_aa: CASSSGTSRLGYNEQFF

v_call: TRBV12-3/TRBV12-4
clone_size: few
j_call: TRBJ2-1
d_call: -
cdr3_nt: TGTGCCAGCAGCCCCCAGACTGAGCAGTTCTTC
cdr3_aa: CASSPQTEQFF

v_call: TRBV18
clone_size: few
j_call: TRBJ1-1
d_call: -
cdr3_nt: TGTGCCACCGTTCACACGGAGGTCAACACTGAAGCTTTCTTT
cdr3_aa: CATVHTEVNTEAFF

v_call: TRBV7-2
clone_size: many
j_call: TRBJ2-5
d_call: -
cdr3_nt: TGTGCCAGCAGCTTAGAGGCTAGGCAAGAGACCCAGTACTTC
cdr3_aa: CASSLEARQETQYF

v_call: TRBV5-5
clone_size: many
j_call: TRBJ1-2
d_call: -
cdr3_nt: TGTGCCAGCAGCTTTGGAGGGAAAAACTATGGCTACACCTTC
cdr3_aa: CASSFGGKNYGYTF

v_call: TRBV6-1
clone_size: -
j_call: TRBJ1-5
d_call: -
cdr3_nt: TGTGCCAGCAGGGGACGAGAGTATAGCAATCAGCCCCAGCATTTT
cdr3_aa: CASRGREYSNQPQHF

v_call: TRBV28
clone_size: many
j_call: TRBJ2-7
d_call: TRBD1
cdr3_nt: TGTGCCAGCAGTTTACTGCCCGGGACAGGGACTCTCGAGCAGTACTTC
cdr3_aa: CASSLLPGTGTLEQYF

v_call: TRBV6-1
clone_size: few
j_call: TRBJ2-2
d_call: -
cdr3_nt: TGTGCCAGCAGTCCGATAGGCACCGGCCTTACAAAAACCGGGGAGCTGTTTTTT
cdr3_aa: CASSPIGTGLTKTGELFF

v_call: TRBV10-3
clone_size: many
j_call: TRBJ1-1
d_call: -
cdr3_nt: TGTGCCATCAGTTCCCACACGGGGAACACTGAAGCTTTCTTT
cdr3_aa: CAISSHTGNTEAFF

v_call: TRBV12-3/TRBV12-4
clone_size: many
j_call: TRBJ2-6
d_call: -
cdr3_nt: TGTGCCAGCAGTTATATTATCCTCTCTGGGGCCAACGTCCTGACTTTC
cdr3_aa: CASSYIILSGANVLTF

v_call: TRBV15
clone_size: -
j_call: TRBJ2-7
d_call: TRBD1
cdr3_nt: TGTGCCACCAGCAGAGAGGGGACAGAAGGCTACGAGCAGTACTTC
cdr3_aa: CATSREGTEGYEQYF

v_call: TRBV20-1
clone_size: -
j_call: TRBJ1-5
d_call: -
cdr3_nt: TGCAGTGCTAGTTCTGGGGATCGGAATCAGCCCCAGCATTTT
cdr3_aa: CSASSGDRNQPQHF

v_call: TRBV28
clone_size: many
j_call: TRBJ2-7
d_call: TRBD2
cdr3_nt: TGTGCCAGCAGCCCTGACAGGGCAAGGACTAGCGGGAGGGCGAACGAGCAGTACTTC
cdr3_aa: CASSPDRARTSGRANEQYF

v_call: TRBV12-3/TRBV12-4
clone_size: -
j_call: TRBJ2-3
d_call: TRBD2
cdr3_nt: TGTGCCAGCAGCCTTAGGGCGGGAGTGATAGATACGCAGTATTTT
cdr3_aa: CASSLRAGVIDTQYF

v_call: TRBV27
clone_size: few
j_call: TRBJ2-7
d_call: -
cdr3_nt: TGTGCCAGCGGGAAATGGGGCTACGAGCAGTACTTC
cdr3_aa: CASGKWGYEQYF

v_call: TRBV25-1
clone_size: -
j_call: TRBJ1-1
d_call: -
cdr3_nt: TGTGCCAGCAGTGATCCTCGGCAGGGGAACACTGAAGCTTTCTTT
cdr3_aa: CASSDPRQGNTEAFF

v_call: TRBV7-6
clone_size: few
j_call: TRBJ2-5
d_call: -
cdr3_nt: TGTGCCAGCAGCTTTATCAGATTCGGGACCCAGTACTTC
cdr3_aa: CASSFIRFGTQYF

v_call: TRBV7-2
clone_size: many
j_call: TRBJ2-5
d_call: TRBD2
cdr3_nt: TGTGCCAGCAGTAGTAGCGGGTCGCGGGAGACCCAGTACTTC
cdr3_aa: CASSSSGSRETQYF

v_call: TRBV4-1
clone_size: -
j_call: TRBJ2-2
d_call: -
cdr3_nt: TGCGCCAGCAGCAATCCCCCGGGACTCGGAAACACCGGGGAGCTGTTTTTT
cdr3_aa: CASSNPPGLGNTGELFF

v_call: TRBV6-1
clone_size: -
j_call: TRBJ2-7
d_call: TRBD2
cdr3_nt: TGTGCCAGCAGAGTATTGACTAGCGGGAGACCCGAGCAGTACTTC
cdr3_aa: CASRVLTSGRPEQYF

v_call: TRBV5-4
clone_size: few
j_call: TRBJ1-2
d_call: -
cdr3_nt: TGTGCCAGCAGCTTACAGGGCGGTATGAACTATGGCTACACCTTC
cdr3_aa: CASSLQGGMNYGYTF

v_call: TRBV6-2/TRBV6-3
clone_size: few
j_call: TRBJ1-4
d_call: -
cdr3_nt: TGTGCCAGCAGTGAAGAGACGGGGGTACTCGAAAAACTGTTTTTT
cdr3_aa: CASSEETGVLEKLFF

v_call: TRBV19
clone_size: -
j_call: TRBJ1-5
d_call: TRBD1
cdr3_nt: TGTGCCAGTAGTGGCGGGGCAGGGGGCCTCCGCAATCAGCCCCAGCATTTT
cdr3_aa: CASSGGAGGLRNQPQHF

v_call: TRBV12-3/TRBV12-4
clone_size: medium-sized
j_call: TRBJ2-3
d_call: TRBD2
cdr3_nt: TGTGCCAGCAGGCAAGCGACTAGCGGGATCGGTGATACGCAGTATTTT
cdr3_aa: CASRQATSGIGDTQYF

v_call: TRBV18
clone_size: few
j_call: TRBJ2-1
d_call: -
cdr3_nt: TGTGCCAGCTCACTAACGGATACTGGGCTCTACAATGAGCAGTTCTTC
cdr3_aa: CASSLTDTGLYNEQFF

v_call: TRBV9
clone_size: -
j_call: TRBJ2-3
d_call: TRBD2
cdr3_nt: TGTGCCAGCAGCCCAACGGGAGGGCCCAGTTCGCAGTATTTT
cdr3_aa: CASSPTGGPSSQYF

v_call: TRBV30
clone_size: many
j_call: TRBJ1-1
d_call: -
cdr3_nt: TGTGCCTGGAGTGTACGACCCGTGGGGGGCACTGAAGCTTTCTTT
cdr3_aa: CAWSVRPVGGTEAFF

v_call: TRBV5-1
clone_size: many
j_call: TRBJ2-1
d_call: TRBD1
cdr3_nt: TGCGCCAGCAGCTTGGCCAGGCGACAGGGATGGAATGAGCAGTTCTTC
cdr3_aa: CASSLARRQGWNEQFF

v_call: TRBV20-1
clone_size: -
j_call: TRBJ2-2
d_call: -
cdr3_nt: TGCAGTGCTAGTGAGGGCGGGGAGCTGTTTTTT
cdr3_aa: CSASEGGELFF

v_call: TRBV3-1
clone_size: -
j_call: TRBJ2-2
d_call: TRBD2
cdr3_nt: TGTGCCAGCAGCCAAGATCTTGGGGAAGCGGGAGGGCCCCGCACCGGGGAGCTGTTTTTT
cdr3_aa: CASSQDLGEAGGPRTGELFF

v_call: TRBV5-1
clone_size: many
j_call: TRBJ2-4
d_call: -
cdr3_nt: TGCGCCAGCAGCTTACAAGAACCGCGCGAGAACATTCAGTACTTC
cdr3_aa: CASSLQEPRENIQYF

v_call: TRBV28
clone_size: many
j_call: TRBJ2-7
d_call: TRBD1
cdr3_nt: TGTGCCAGCAAAATAAGGGGGCACGAGCAGTACTTC
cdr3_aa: CASKIRGHEQYF

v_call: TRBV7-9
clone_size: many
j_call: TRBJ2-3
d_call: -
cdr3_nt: TGTGCCAGCAGCTTACTAAGTGGGGAGCGCACAGATACGCAGTATTTT
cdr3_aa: CASSLLSGERTDTQYF

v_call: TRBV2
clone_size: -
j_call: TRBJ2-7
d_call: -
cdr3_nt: TGTGCCAGCAGTGATGGTGGGGTCGTATCACCCACCCCTTTC
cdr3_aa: CASSDGGVVSPTPF

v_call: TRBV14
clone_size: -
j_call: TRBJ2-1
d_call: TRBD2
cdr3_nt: TGTGCCAGCAGCCAAGTAATAGCGGGGAACAATGAGCAGTTCTTC
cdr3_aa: CASSQVIAGNNEQFF

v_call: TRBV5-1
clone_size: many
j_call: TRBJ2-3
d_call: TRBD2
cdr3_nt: TGCGCCAGCAGCTTGGCAGCGGGAAGTGATACGCAGTATTTT
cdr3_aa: CASSLAAGSDTQYF

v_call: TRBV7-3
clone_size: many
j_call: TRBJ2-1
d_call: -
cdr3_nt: TGTGCCAGCAGCTACCTGCAAGACAATGAGCAGTTCTTC
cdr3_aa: CASSYLQDNEQFF

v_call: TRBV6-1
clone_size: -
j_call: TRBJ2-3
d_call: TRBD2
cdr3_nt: TGTGCCAGCAGTGAAAGTCCCCGACAGGCTAGCACCGGGACTAGCGGACGCACAGATACGCAGTATTTT
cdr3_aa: CASSESPRQASTGTSGRTDTQYF

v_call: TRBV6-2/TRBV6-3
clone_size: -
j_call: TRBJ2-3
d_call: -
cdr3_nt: TGTGCCAGCAGTTACTCCCGGGACACAAGCACAGATACGCAGTATTTT
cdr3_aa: CASSYSRDTSTDTQYF

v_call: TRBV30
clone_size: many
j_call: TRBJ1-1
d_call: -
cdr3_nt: TGTGCCTGGAGTGCAACTACCCTAATAGAAGAAGCTTTCTTT
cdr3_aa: CAWSATTLIEEAFF

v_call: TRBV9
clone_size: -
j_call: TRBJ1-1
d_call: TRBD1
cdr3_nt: TGTGCCAGCAGCGTTCAAGCGGGACAGGGGTTGAACACTGAAGCTTTCTTT
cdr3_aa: CASSVQAGQGLNTEAFF

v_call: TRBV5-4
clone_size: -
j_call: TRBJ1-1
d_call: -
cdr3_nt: TGTGCCAGCAGGACAGGTGAGAGTGCTGAAGCTTCCTTT
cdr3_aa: CASRTGESAEASF

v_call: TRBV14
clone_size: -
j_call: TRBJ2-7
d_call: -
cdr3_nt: TGTGCCAGCAGCCTACGCAGGGGCCCTGGGTCCTACGAGCAGTACTTC
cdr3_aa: CASSLRRGPGSYEQYF

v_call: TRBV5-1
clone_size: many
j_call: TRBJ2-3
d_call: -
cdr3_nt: TGTGCCAGCAGCTTACGGGAGACAGATACGCAGTATTTT
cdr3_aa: CASSLRETDTQYF

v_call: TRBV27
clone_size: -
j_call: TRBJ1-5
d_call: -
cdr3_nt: TGTGCCAGCAGTTTACTACAGGGTCGCAATCAGCCCCAGCATTTT
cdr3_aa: CASSLLQGRNQPQHF

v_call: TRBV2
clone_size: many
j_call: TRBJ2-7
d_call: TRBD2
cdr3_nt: TGTGCCAGCAGTTCTAGCGGGAGGAGATCCGAGCAGTACTTC
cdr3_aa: CASSSSGRRSEQYF

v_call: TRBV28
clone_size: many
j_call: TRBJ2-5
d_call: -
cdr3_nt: TGTGCCAGCAGTTTATTAGGGAACCAAGAGACCCAGTACTTC
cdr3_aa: CASSLLGNQETQYF

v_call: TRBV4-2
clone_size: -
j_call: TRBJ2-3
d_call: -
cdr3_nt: TGTGCCAGCAGCCAAGCCCCGACGCATCTCCCAGATACGCAGTATTTT
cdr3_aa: CASSQAPTHLPDTQYF

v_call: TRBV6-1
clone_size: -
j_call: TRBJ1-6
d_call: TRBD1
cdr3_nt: TGTGCCAGCAGCCGGGACAGGGGGGTTTCACCCCTCCACTTT
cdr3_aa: CASSRDRGVSPLHF

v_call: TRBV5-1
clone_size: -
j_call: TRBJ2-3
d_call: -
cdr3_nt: TGCGCCAGCAGCTTGGAGGGACATGGCACAGATACGCAGTATTTT
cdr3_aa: CASSLEGHGTDTQYF